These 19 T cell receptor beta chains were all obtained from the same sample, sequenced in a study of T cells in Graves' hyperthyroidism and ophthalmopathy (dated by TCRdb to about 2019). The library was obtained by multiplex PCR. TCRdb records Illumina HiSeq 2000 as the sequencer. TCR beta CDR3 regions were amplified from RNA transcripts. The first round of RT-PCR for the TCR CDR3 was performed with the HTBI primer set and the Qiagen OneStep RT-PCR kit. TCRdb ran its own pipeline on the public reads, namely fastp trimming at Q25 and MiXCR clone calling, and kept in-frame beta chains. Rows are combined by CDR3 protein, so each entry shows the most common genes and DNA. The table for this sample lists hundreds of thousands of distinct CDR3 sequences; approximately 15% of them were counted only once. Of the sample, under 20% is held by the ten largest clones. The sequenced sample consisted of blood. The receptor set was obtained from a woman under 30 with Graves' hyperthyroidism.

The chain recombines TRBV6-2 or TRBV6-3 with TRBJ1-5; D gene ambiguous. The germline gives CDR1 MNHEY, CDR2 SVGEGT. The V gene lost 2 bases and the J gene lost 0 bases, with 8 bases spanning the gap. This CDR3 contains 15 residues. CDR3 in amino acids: CASSYDGYSNQPQHF. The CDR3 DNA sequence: TGTGCCAGCAGTTACGACGGGTATAGCAATCAGCCCCAGCATTTT.

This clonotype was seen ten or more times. In DNA, the CDR3 is TGTGCCAGCAGTACGGGCGCAGGGCGTCCTGAAGCTTTCTTT. It translates to CASSTGAGRPEAFF. V is TRBV28 and J is TRBJ1-1; tentative D call: TRBD1 (5 bases). Germline CDR1 and CDR2: MDHEN and SYDVKM. Between the trimmed V and J ends, which lost 5 bases and 6 bases, there was a span of 16 bases. The CDR3 has 14 amino acids.

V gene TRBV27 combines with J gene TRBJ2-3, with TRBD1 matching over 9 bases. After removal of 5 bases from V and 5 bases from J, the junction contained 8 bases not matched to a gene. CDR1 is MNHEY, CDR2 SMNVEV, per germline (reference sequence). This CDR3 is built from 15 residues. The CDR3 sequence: CASSDRTGVIDTQYF. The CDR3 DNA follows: TGTGCCAGCAGTGACAGGACAGGGGTAATAGATACGCAGTATTTT.

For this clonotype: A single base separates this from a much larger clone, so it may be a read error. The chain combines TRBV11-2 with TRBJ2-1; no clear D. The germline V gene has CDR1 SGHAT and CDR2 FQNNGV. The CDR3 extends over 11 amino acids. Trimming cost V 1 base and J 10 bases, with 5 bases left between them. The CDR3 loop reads CASSLAVEQFF. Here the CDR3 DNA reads TGTGCCAGCAGCTTAGCCGTCGAGCAGTTCTTC.

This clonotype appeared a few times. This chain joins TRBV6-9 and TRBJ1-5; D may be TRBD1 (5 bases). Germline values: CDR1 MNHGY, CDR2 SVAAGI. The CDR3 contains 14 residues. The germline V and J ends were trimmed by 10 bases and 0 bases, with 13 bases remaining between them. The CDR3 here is CAIPGPHSNQPQHF. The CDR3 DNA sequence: TGTGCCATCCCGGGACCGCATAGCAATCAGCCCCAGCATTTT.

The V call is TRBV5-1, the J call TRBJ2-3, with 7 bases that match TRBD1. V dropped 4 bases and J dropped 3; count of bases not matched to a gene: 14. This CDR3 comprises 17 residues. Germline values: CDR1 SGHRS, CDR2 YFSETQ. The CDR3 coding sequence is TGCGCCAGCAGCGGGTCCGGGACAGTAGGAATTACAGATACGCAGTATTTT. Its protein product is CASSGSGTVGITDTQYF.

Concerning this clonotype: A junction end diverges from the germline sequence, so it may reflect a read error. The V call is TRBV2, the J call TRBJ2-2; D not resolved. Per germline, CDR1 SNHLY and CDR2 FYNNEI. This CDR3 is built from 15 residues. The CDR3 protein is CASGEGGANTGELFF. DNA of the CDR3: TGTGCCAGCGGTGAAGGCGGAGCGAACACCGGGGAGCTGTTTTTT.

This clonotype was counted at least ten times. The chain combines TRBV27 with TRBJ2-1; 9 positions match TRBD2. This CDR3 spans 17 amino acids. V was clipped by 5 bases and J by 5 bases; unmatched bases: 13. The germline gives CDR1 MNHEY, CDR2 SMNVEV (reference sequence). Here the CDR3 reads CASSRALSGSWHNEQFF. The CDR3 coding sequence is TGTGCCAGCAGTAGAGCACTTAGCGGGAGTTGGCACAATGAGCAGTTCTTC.

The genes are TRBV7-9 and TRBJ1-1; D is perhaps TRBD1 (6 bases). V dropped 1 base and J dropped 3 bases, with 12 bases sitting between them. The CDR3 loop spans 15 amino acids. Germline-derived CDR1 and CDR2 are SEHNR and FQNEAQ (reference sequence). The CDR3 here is CASSLVGGGHTEAFF. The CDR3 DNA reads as TGTGCCAGCAGCTTAGTGGGGGGCGGGCACACTGAAGCTTTCTTT.

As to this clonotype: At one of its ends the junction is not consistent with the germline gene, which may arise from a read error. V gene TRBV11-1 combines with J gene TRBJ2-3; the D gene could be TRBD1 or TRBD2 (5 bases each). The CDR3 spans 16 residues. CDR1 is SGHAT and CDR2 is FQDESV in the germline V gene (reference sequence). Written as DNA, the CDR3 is TGTGCCAGCAGCTTAATAACGGGACGAGGCACAGATACGCCGTATTTT. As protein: CASSLITGRGTDTPYF.

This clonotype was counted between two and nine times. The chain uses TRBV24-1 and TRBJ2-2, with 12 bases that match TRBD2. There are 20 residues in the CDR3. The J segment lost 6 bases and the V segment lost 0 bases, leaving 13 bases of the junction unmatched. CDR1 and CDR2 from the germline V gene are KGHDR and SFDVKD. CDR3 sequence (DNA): TGTGCCACCAGTGATTTGCAGACTAGCGGGAGATCTTTTGGGGCCGGGGAGCTGTTTTTT. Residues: CATSDLQTSGRSFGAGELFF.

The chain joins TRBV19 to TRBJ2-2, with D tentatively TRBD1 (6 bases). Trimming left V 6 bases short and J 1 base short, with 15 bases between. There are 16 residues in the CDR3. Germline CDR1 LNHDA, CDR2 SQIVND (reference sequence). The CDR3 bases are TGTGCCAGTAGGAGTACAGGGCTTGGGAACACCGGGGAGCTGTTTTTT. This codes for CASRSTGLGNTGELFF. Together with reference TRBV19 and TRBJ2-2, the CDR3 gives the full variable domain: DGGITQSPKYLFRKEGQNVTLSCEQNLNHDAMYWYRQDPGQGLRLIYYSQIVNDFQKGDIAEGYSVSREKKESFPLTVTSAQKNPTAFYLCASRSTGLGNTGELFFGEGSRLTVL.

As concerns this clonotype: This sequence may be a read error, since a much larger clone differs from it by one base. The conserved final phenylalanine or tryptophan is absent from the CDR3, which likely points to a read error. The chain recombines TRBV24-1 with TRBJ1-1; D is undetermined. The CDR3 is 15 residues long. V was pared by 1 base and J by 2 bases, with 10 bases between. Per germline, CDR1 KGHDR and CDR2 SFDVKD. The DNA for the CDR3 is TGTGCCACCAGTGATTTAGGAGACGGCAACACTGAAGCTTTCTCT. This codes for CATSDLGDGNTEAFS.

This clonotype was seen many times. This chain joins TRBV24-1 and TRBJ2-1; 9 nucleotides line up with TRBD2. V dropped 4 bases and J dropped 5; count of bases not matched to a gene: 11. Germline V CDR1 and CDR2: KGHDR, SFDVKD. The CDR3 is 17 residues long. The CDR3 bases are TGTGCCACCAGTGACCCAATAGCGGGAGTAGGGAACAATGAGCAGTTCTTC. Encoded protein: CATSDPIAGVGNNEQFF.

CDR3 protein: CASRENSGKQFF. In DNA, the CDR3 is TGTGCCAGCAGAGAGAATAGCGGGAAACAGTTCTTC. This chain connects TRBV7-2 to TRBJ2-1, with 8 positions matching TRBD2. CDR1 is SGHTA, CDR2 FQGNSA, per germline. Trimming removed 6 bases from V and 13 bases from J; junction bases left unmatched: 8. CDR3 length: 12 amino acids.

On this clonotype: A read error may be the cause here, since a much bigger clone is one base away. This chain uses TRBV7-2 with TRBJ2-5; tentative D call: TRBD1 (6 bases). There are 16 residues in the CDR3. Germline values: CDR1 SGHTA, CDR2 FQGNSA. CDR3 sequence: CASSLYRDMGAETRYF. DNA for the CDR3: TGTGCCAGCAGCCTATACCGGGACATGGGGGCGGAGACCCGGTACTTC.

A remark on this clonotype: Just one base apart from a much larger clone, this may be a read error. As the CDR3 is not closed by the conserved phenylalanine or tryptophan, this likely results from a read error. CDR3 loop: CASSTPGTGNSPLHI. The CDR3, as DNA: TGTGCCAGCAGCACGCCTGGGACGGGGAATTCACCCCTCCACATT. This rearrangement joins TRBV7-9 to TRBJ1-6; perhaps TRBD1 as D (5 bases). The V end lost 5 bases, the J end lost 7 bases, and 15 bases lay between the germline ends. This CDR3 has 15 amino acids. Germline-derived CDR1 and CDR2 are SEHNR and FQNEAQ (reference sequence).

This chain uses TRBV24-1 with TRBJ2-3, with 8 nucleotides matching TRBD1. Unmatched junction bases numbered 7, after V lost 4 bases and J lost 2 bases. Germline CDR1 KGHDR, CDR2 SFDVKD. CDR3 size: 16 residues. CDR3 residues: CATSDSGTGFTDTQYF. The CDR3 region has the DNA TGTGCCACCAGTGACTCCGGGACAGGCTTCACAGATACGCAGTATTTT.

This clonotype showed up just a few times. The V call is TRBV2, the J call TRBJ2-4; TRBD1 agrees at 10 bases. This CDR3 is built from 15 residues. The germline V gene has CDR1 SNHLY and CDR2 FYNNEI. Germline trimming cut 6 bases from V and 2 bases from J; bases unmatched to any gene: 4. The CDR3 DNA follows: TGTGCCAGCAGGCGGACAGGGGGTTCCAAAAACATTCAGTACTTC. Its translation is CASRRTGGSKNIQYF. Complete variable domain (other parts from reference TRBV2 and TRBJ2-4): EPEVTQTPSHQVTQMGQEVILRCVPISNHLYFYWYRQILGQKVEFLVSFYNNEISEKSEIFDDQFSVERPDGSNFTLKIRSTKLEDSAMYFCASRRTGGSKNIQYFGAGTRLSVL.